Listed here are 3 T cell receptor beta chains from one sample, sequenced in a study of control samples from healthy donors and cancer patients. Clones were read by immunoSEQ multiplex PCR, and TCRdb kept only the in-frame ones, dropping some. This table has some 160,000 clones, 92% appearing once. The sample comprised blood. The receptors come from a woman in her twenties or thirties in good health.

This chain joins TRBV4-2 and TRBJ2-2; perhaps D is TRBD1 or TRBD2 (5 bases each). Germline V gene data show CDR1 as LGHNA and CDR2 as YNFKEQ. Trimming shortened V by 3 bases and J by 6 bases, and 11 bases separated the two germline ends. There are 14 residues in the CDR3. The CDR3 coding sequence is TGTGCCAGCAGCCAGGGGACCGAAGCCGGGGAGCTGTTTTTT. Translating it yields CASSQGTEAGELFF.

This clone was detected once. The chain combines TRBV2 with TRBJ2-5; 12 bases align to TRBD2. The V and J ends lost 4 bases and 3 bases, in that order; junction bases with no gene match: 0. CDR1 is SNHLY and CDR2 is FYNNEI in the germline V gene. The CDR3 totals 14 residues. CDR3 sequence (DNA): TGTGCCAGCAGTGGGACTAGCGGGAAAGAGACCCAGTACTTC. Protein product: CASSGTSGKETQYF.

The chain employs TRBV5-1 and TRBJ2-1, with TRBD1 identical over 9 bases. Germline assignment: CDR1 SGHRS and CDR2 YFSETQ. V gave up 3 bases and J gave up 6 bases; unmatched junction bases: 7. The CDR3 has 15 residues. In nucleotides, the CDR3 is TGCGCCAGCAGCTGGCCCGGACAGGGGAGCAATGAGCAGTTCTTC. This gives the protein CASSWPGQGSNEQFF.